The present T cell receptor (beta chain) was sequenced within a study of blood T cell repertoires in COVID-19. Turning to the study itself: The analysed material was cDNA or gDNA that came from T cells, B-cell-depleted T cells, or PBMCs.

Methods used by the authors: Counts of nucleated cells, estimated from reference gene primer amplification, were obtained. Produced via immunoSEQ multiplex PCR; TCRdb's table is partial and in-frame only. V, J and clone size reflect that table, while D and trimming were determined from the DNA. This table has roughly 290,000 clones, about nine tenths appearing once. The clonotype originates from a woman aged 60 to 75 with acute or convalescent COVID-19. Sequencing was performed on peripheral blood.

CDR3 bases: TGTGCCAGCAGCACCTCCGGGGGGGCTTACGAGCAGTACTTC. Translated: CASSTSGGAYEQYF. The J gene is TRBJ2-7, the V gene TRBV27; 8 nucleotides align to TRBD2. Per the germline V gene, CDR1 is MNHEY and CDR2 is SMNVEV (reference sequence). The CDR3 has 14 residues. J gave up 4 bases and V 6 bases, and 8 bases lay outside the gene matches.